Below, 30 T cell receptor beta chains from the same sample are listed, as sequenced in a study of long-term antiretroviral therapy in people with HIV. Version v3.0 of the immunoSEQ assay was performed at survey level. Measured with immunoSEQ multiplex PCR; TCRdb has only the in-frame clones, and not every one. The sample consists of approximately 21,000 clones, more than 80% of them appearing once. Sequencing used unsorted PBMCs, obtained 5.9 years after starting antiretroviral therapy. Every receptor here comes from a man younger than 45 with HIV.

The gene calls are TRBV11-2 and TRBJ2-1, with no clear D. The CDR3 sequence is 13 residues long. V was shortened by 0 bases and J by 4 bases, with 4 bases between the two germline ends. Germline assignment: CDR1 SGHAT and CDR2 FQNNGV. CDR3 sequence (DNA): TGTGCCAGCAGCTTAGAAAGTTACAATGAGCAGTTCTTC. Translation: CASSLESYNEQFF.

The CDR3 is CASSEPGKPEKLFF. The CDR3 DNA reads as TGCGCCAGCAGTGAGCCAGGAAAACCGGAAAAACTGTTTTTT. The chain carries TRBV10-1 and TRBJ1-4; D remains unclear. The germline V and J ends were trimmed by 2 bases and 8 bases, with 12 bases remaining between them. Germline V gene data show CDR1 as WNHNN and CDR2 as SYGVQD (reference sequence). This CDR3 spans 14 amino acids.

The chain employs TRBV2 and TRBJ1-1; weak D call: TRBD1 (5 bases). V was shortened by 5 bases and J by 4 bases, with 8 bases between the two germline ends. The CDR3 consists of 12 residues. CDR1 and CDR2 (germline): SNHLY, FYNNEI. The CDR3 here is CASSRGATEAFF. CDR3 nucleotide sequence: TGTGCCAGCAGTAGGGGAGCCACTGAAGCTTTCTTT.

CDR3 loop: CASSSRLAGGTSTDTQYF. The CDR3 DNA sequence: TGTGCCAGCAGCTCAAGACTAGCGGGGGGGACTAGCACAGATACGCAGTATTTT. The chain joins TRBV7-2 to TRBJ2-3; 14 nucleotides line up with TRBD2. The CDR3 extends over 18 amino acids. Germline assignment: CDR1 SGHTA and CDR2 FQGNSA. V trimming: 4 bases; J trimming: 0 bases; junction bases outside the gene matches: 6. Full variable domain (rest looked up from reference TRBV7-2 and TRBJ2-3): GAGVSQSPSNKVTEKGKDVELRCDPISGHTALYWYRQSLGQGLEFLIYFQGNSAPDKSGLPSDRFSAERTGGSVSTLTIQRTQQEDSAVYLCASSSRLAGGTSTDTQYFGPGTRLTVL.

The genes are TRBV7-9 and TRBJ2-7; tentative D call: TRBD2 (6 bases). Germline V gene sequence: CDR1 SEHNR, CDR2 FQNEAQ (reference sequence). V lost 4 bases and J lost 2, with 21 bases in between. The CDR3 extends over 17 amino acids. CDR3 in amino acids: CASSYPDAGKITYEQYF. DNA of the CDR3: TGTGCCAGCAGCTATCCAGATGCGGGGAAGATTACCTACGAGCAGTACTTC.

The CDR3 loop reads CASSSGYTEAFF. In DNA form, the CDR3 reads TGTGCCAGCAGCTCAGGGTACACTGAAGCTTTCTTT. The chain has TRBV7-9 and TRBJ1-1; TRBD1 is a possible D gene (5 bases). Trimming pared 4 bases from V and 3 bases from J, leaving 6 bases between. Germline loops: CDR1 SEHNR, CDR2 FQNEAQ (reference sequence). The CDR3 is 12 residues long.

The V call is TRBV28, the J call TRBJ1-1, with unresolved D. Trimming took off 6 bases at V and 6 bases at J, with 17 bases between the two ends. The CDR3 extends over 14 amino acids. Germline V lookup: CDR1 MDHEN, CDR2 SYDVKM. CDR3 residues: CASSFTSSVAEAFF. The CDR3 bases are TGTGCCAGCAGCTTTACCTCTTCGGTAGCTGAAGCTTTCTTT.

CDR3 residues: CASSKGHLSNQPQHF. DNA for the CDR3: TGTGCCAGCAGCAAGGGACACTTGAGCAATCAGCCCCAGCATTTT. This sequence joins TRBV5-8 and TRBJ1-5; D is perhaps TRBD1 (6 bases). CDR3 length equals 15 residues. The germline gives CDR1 SGHTS, CDR2 YDEGEE. V was trimmed by 4 bases and J by 1 base, leaving 12 bases between them.

The V gene is TRBV9, the J gene TRBJ2-5; a weak D match, TRBD2 (5 bases). Germline assignment: CDR1 SGDLS and CDR2 YYNGEE. V was clipped by 4 bases and J by 1 base, with 14 bases between them. The CDR3 runs 15 residues. Here the CDR3 reads CASSPGERAQETQYF. The CDR3 coding sequence is TGTGCCAGCAGCCCCGGGGAGAGGGCCCAAGAGACCCAGTACTTC.

The CDR3 sequence: CASSDGGTGELFF. In nucleotides, the CDR3 is TGTGCCAGCAGTGACGGGGGCACCGGGGAGCTGTTTTTT. The rearrangement uses TRBV6-4 and TRBJ2-2, with D perhaps matching TRBD1 or TRBD2 (5 bases each). V lost 2 bases to trimming and J lost 4 bases, with 5 bases between them. The CDR3 is 13 residues long. CDR1 and CDR2 (germline): MRHNA, SNTAGT.

This clone was found once. The chain is built from TRBV4-1 and TRBJ2-7, with no clear D. V lost 1 base, J lost 0 bases, and 10 bases lay in between. The CDR3 totals 15 residues. Per germline, CDR1 MGHRA and CDR2 YSYEKL. The CDR3 nucleotides are TGCGCCAGCAGCCAAGTATTTGCGGCCTCCTACGAGCAGTACTTC. Translation gives CASSQVFAASYEQYF.

V is TRBV5-1 and J is TRBJ2-7, with 8 bases identical to TRBD2. This CDR3 is 14 amino acids long. CDR1 SGHRS and CDR2 YFSETQ come from the germline V gene. V lost 4 bases and J lost 0; bases outside the gene matches: 3. The CDR3 loop is CASSREGNSYEQYF. CDR3 in DNA: TGCGCCAGCAGCCGGGAGGGCAACTCCTACGAGCAGTACTTC.

This rearrangement joins TRBV4-2 to TRBJ2-7; D is unclear. Germline V gives CDR1 LGHNA, CDR2 YNFKEQ. This CDR3 has 13 amino acids. V was clipped by 0 bases and J by 5 bases, with 8 bases between them. CDR3 sequence: CASSQDITDEQYF. The CDR3 nucleotides read TGTGCCAGCAGCCAAGATATTACGGACGAGCAGTACTTC.

This sequence joins TRBV30 and TRBJ1-1; D is unclear. Germline lookup yields CDR1 GTSNPN and CDR2 SVGIG (reference sequence). This CDR3 is built from 13 residues. The germline V and J ends were trimmed by 0 bases and 6 bases, with 11 bases remaining between them. CDR3 region: CAWSVLEWAEAFF. Written as DNA, the CDR3 is TGTGCCTGGAGTGTACTAGAGTGGGCTGAAGCTTTCTTT.

The genes are TRBV10-3 and TRBJ1-5; 9 positions match TRBD1. The CDR3 loop spans 16 amino acids. CDR1 ENHRY and CDR2 SYGVKD come from the germline V gene. V trimming: 6 bases; J trimming: 0 bases; junction bases outside the gene matches: 6. CDR3 nucleotide sequence: TGTGCCATCAGCACAGGGGGCGGGGGTAGCAATCAGCCCCAGCATTTT. Protein sequence: CAISTGGGGSNQPQHF.

This chain's CDR3 is CASRLAGGPAETQYF. DNA for the CDR3: TGTGCCAGCAGACTAGCGGGGGGGCCCGCGGAGACCCAGTACTTC. The chain links TRBV2 to TRBJ2-5; 13 bases are shared with TRBD2. The junction had 6 bases not matched to a gene; V was cut back by 6 bases and J by 5 bases. The CDR3 is 15 amino acids. CDR1 SNHLY and CDR2 FYNNEI come from the germline V gene.

This clone appeared once. The chain has TRBV7-6 and TRBJ2-1; unclear D gene. CDR1 SGHVS and CDR2 FNYEAQ come from the germline V gene. This CDR3 region has 12 residues. Trimming removed 5 bases at V and 6 bases at J, with 8 bases between. CDR3 sequence (DNA): TGTGCCAGCAGCCCGACGCGCAATGAGCAGTTCTTC. Translating gives CASSPTRNEQFF.

The genes are TRBV9 and TRBJ2-3, with D perhaps being TRBD1 or TRBD2 (6 bases each). This CDR3 has 14 amino acids. Per the germline V gene, CDR1 is SGDLS and CDR2 is YYNGEE. Trimming removed 2 bases from V and 7 bases from J, with 14 bases in between. The CDR3 DNA follows: TGTGCCAGCAGCGTGGGGGGCAGCACGAATACGCAGTATTTT. This sequence encodes CASSVGGSTNTQYF.

V gene TRBV15 combines with J gene TRBJ2-1, with 8 bases aligning to TRBD2. Germline values: CDR1 LNHNV, CDR2 YYDKDF (reference sequence). V trimming: 4 bases; J trimming: 2 bases; junction bases outside the gene matches: 10. The CDR3 is made up of 17 amino acids. The CDR3 loop reads CATSTFGAGDPYNEQFF. DNA for the CDR3: TGTGCCACCAGCACGTTTGGAGCGGGGGATCCCTACAATGAGCAGTTCTTC. Looking up the rest from reference TRBV15 and TRBJ2-1 gives the full variable domain: DAMVIQNPRYQVTQFGKPVTLSCSQTLNHNVMYWYQQKSSQAPKLLFHYYDKDFNNEADTPDNFQSRRPNTSFCFLDIRSPGLGDTAMYLCATSTFGAGDPYNEQFFGPGTRLTVL.

The chain combines TRBV7-9 with TRBJ2-1; a weak D match, TRBD1 (5 bases). This CDR3 comprises 13 residues. Trimming left V 4 bases short and J 6 bases short, with 10 bases between. Germline loops: CDR1 SEHNR, CDR2 FQNEAQ (reference sequence). The CDR3 DNA reads TGTGCCAGCAGCTCGACAGTGCCCAATGAGCAGTTCTTC. Translated, it gives CASSSTVPNEQFF. The variable domain in full, completed from reference TRBV7-9 and TRBJ2-1, reads DTGVSQNPRHKITKRGQNVTFRCDPISEHNRLYWYRQTLGQGPEFLTYFQNEAQLEKSRLLSDRFSAERPKGSFSTLEIQRTEQGDSAMYLCASSSTVPNEQFFGPGTRLTVL.

Turning to this clone: One junction end disagrees with the germline gene, perhaps due to a read error. The rearrangement links TRBV29-1 to TRBJ2-1, with D possibly matching TRBD2 (5 bases). Germline lookup yields CDR1 SQVTM and CDR2 ANQGSEA. The length of the CDR3 is 16 residues. Here the CDR3 DNA reads TGCAGCGTGGAAGAGGGAGCGGTAAGCTCCTACAATGAGCAGTTCTTC. It specifies CSVEEGAVSSYNEQFF.

The chain recombines TRBV11-3 with TRBJ2-1; no definite D call. Trimming removed 5 bases at V and 0 bases at J, with 11 bases between. CDR3 length: 15 residues. The germline CDR1 and CDR2 sequences are SGHNT and YENEEA. The CDR3 DNA is TGTGCCAGCAGCCCGACAACGAGCTCCTACAATGAGCAGTTCTTC. It encodes CASSPTTSSYNEQFF. The whole variable domain, filled in from reference TRBV11-3 and TRBJ2-1, reads EAGVVQSPRYKIIEKKQPVAFWCNPISGHNTLYWYLQNLGQGPELLIRYENEEAVDDSQLPKDRFSAERLKGVDSTLKIQPAELGDSAVYLCASSPTTSSYNEQFFGPGTRLTVL.

This rearrangement joins TRBV5-6 to TRBJ2-1; the match to TRBD2 covers 11 bases. V lost 3 bases to trimming and J lost 3 bases; unmatched junction nucleotides: 8. The length of the CDR3 is 17 residues. From germline, CDR1 is SGHDT and CDR2 YYEEEE. In nucleotides, the CDR3 is TGTGCCAGCAGCTACCGGGGTAGCGGGGGGGACTACAATGAGCAGTTCTTC. Protein sequence: CASSYRGSGGDYNEQFF. Variable domain in full (rest from reference TRBV5-6 and TRBJ2-1): DAGVTQSPTHLIKTRGQQVTLRCSPKSGHDTVSWYQQALGQGPQFIFQYYEEEERQRGNFPDRFSGHQFPNYSSELNVNALLLGDSALYLCASSYRGSGGDYNEQFFGPGTRLTVL.

This clone appeared once. The chain uses TRBV5-1 and TRBJ1-5; D uncertain. The V gene lost 4 bases and the J gene lost 1 base, with 12 bases spanning the gap. Per germline, CDR1 SGHRS and CDR2 YFSETQ. There are 15 residues in the CDR3. The CDR3 nucleotides are TGCGCCAGCAGCCTGGAGGGAGTAAGCAATCAGCCCCAGCATTTT. Encoded protein: CASSLEGVSNQPQHF. Drawing the rest from reference TRBV5-1 and TRBJ1-5, the complete variable domain is KAGVTQTPRYLIKTRGQQVTLSCSPISGHRSVSWYQQTPGQGLQFLFEYFSETQRNKGNFPGRFSGRQFSNSRSEMNVSTLELGDSALYLCASSLEGVSNQPQHFGDGTRLSIL.

J is TRBJ2-2 and V is TRBV7-2, with 9 positions matching TRBD2. Germline loops: CDR1 SGHTA, CDR2 FQGNSA. CDR3 length equals 18 residues. V shed 6 bases, J shed 14 bases, and the junction held 25 bases outside the gene matches. The CDR3 sequence: CASSQRVSSLPSGEKLFF. Written as DNA, the CDR3 is TGTGCCAGCAGTCAAAGAGTTTCGTCCCTCCCTAGCGGGGAGAAACTGTTTTTT.

In regard to this clone: The sample has other DNA sequences that encode this CDR3 too. The rearrangement links TRBV5-4 to TRBJ2-1, with D possibly matching TRBD2 (5 bases). From germline, CDR1 is SGHNT and CDR2 YYREEE (reference sequence). V was pared by 0 bases and J by 2 bases, with 6 bases between. CDR3 length: 14 amino acids. CDR3 coding DNA: TGTGCCAGCAGCTTGGGGGGAGCCTACAATGAGCAGTTCTTC. This encodes CASSLGGAYNEQFF.

The chain carries TRBV5-1 and TRBJ2-1, with D perhaps TRBD1 or TRBD2 (5 bases each). The CDR3 has 14 residues. From germline, CDR1 is SGHRS and CDR2 YFSETQ. Trimming removed 3 bases from V and 5 bases from J, with 12 bases in between. CDR3 sequence: CASSSGAADNEQFF. CDR3 nucleotides: TGCGCCAGCAGCTCCGGGGCCGCGGACAATGAGCAGTTCTTC.

The table lists this clone with a few counts. This CDR3 reads CASSWGTDYEQYF. Written as DNA, the CDR3 is TGTGCCAGCTCCTGGGGGACGGACTACGAGCAGTACTTC. This chain joins TRBV7-9 and TRBJ2-7; D is possibly TRBD1 or TRBD2 (5 bases each). The germline gives CDR1 SEHNR, CDR2 FQNEAQ (reference sequence). V was pared by 8 bases and J by 3 bases, with 14 bases between. This CDR3 contains 13 residues.

The chain employs TRBV10-3 and TRBJ2-2, with D perhaps TRBD1 (6 bases). The CDR3 has 14 residues. Germline assignment: CDR1 ENHRY and CDR2 SYGVKD. V was pared by 11 bases and J by 0 bases, with 13 bases between. The CDR3 nucleotides are TGTGCCGCCCGGACAGATGCGAACACCGGGGAGCTGTTTTTT. Amino acid sequence: CAARTDANTGELFF.

V and J are TRBV6-4 and TRBJ2-2; 11 bases fit TRBD2. V was pared by 2 bases and J by 1 base, with 0 bases of the junction left unmatched. Looked up from germline, CDR1 is MRHNA and CDR2 is SNTAGT. CDR3 length: 16 amino acids. The CDR3: CASSDGLAGNTGELFF. Here the CDR3 DNA reads TGTGCCAGCAGTGACGGACTAGCGGGGAACACCGGGGAGCTGTTTTTT.